The present TCR beta chain was sequenced within a study of blood T cell repertoires in COVID-19. Whole-study context: Acute and convalescent COVID-19 specimens originated in the United States, Italy and Spain. Sources were T cells, B-cell-depleted T cells, or PBMCs; the material itself was cDNA or gDNA.

The CDR3 has 14 residues. The germline gives CDR1 MNHEY, CDR2 SVGAGI. V lost 8 bases and J lost 6; bases outside the gene matches: 6. As handled by the study authors: Reference gene primers were amplified, and this amplification served to estimate nucleated cell counts. Only in-frame clones appear in the TCRdb table, and some are missing; sequencing was by immunoSEQ multiplex PCR. V, J and clone size were drawn from that table, and D and trimming were deduced from the DNA. The top ten clones hold roughly 9.7% of a sample with approximately 11,000 clones, 80% to 90% of them seen once. The clonotype comes from a human donor in a cohort sampled during active COVID-19. The chain couples TRBV6-5 to TRBJ2-3; 12 bases match TRBD2. Material: peripheral blood. CDR3 amino acids: CASELAGGGDTQYF. The CDR3 bases are TGTGCCAGCGAACTAGCGGGGGGCGGGGATACGCAGTATTTT.